The next 13 T cell receptor beta chains were all read from a single sample in a study of vaccination and CD4 T cells after COVID-19. Their recognized antigens are unknown. Researchers used the Oncomine TCR Beta short-read assay to sequence DNA from cultured CD4+ T cells. TCRdb ran MiXCR on the PCR reads and lists one entry per CDR3 protein. This table holds about 19,000 distinct CDR3 sequences, around 42% found once. The treatment here: roughly 11-day PBMC culture with coronavirus spike peptide pools or control peptides (ViraFEST assay). The sequencing input was cultured CD4+ T cells from blood. These receptor sequences come from a human donor with COVID-19.

This clonotype was observed a handful of times. The genes are TRBV15 and TRBJ2-5; possibly TRBD1 for D (6 bases). V dropped 8 bases and J dropped 1 base, with 14 bases sitting between them. Germline V gene lookup returns CDR1 LNHNV and CDR2 YYDKDF (reference sequence). The CDR3 runs 14 residues. CDR3: CATGGNGGQETQYF. Written as DNA, the CDR3 is TGTGCCACCGGGGGCAATGGGGGCCAAGAGACCCAGTACTTC.

The CDR3 reads CASSLVKGASYGYTF. CDR3 in DNA: TGTGCCAGCAGTTTAGTCAAGGGGGCCTCCTATGGCTACACCTTC. The genes are TRBV12-3 or TRBV12-4 and TRBJ1-2; 7 nucleotides align to TRBD1. The CDR3 spans 15 residues. Trimming took 1 base from V and 4 from J; bases not matched to a gene: 6.

V gene TRBV28 combines with J gene TRBJ1-1, with D perhaps TRBD1 (5 bases). This CDR3 spans 16 amino acids. V lost 3 bases and J 1 base, leaving 15 bases between the germline ends. Germline V gene data show CDR1 as MDHEN and CDR2 as SYDVKM. CDR3 in amino acids: CASSFYEGRGNTEAFF. CDR3 bases: TGTGCCAGCAGTTTTTACGAGGGACGAGGGAACACTGAAGCTTTCTTT.

Concerning this clonotype: At one boundary the junction diverges from the germline segment, which might be a read error. The chain recombines TRBV11-2 with TRBJ2-5; D may be TRBD1 or TRBD2 (5 bases each). CDR1 and CDR2 (germline): SGHAT, FQNNGV. This CDR3 region has 13 residues. CDR3 sequence: CASGLLGAETQYF. The CDR3 DNA follows: TGTGCCAGCGGCTTACTCGGGGCAGAGACCCAGTACTTC.

The chain has TRBV18 and TRBJ1-5; D ambiguous. This CDR3 is 12 amino acids long. CDR1 KGHSH and CDR2 LQKENI come from the germline V gene. Between the trimmed V and J ends, which lost 5 bases and 7 bases, there was a span of 9 bases. CDR3 nucleotides: TGTGCCAGCTCAGAAGGGAGACAGCCCCAGCATTTT. Translated: CASSEGRQPQHF.

The genes are TRBV28 and TRBJ1-2; perhaps TRBD1 as D (5 bases). The germline CDR1 and CDR2 sequences are MDHEN and SYDVKM. Trimming removed 5 bases from V and 3 bases from J, with 7 bases in between. The CDR3 is 12 residues long. The CDR3 loop reads CASSPTDYGYTF. As DNA, the CDR3 is TGTGCCAGCAGTCCGACAGACTATGGCTACACCTTC.

The gene calls are TRBV30 and TRBJ2-5; 8 nucleotides match TRBD2. With 2 bases clipped from V and 1 base from J, the junction kept 6 bases outside the gene matches. CDR3 length equals 15 residues. Germline V lookup: CDR1 GTSNPN, CDR2 SVGIG (reference sequence). CDR3 nucleotides: TGTGCCTGGAGTCCCCAGCGGGGGCCCCAAGAGACCCAGTACTTC. Residues: CAWSPQRGPQETQYF.

This clonotype has just a few counts. V gene TRBV20-1 combines with J gene TRBJ2-1, with 7 bases fitting TRBD1. V trimming: 5 bases; J trimming: 9 bases; junction bases outside the gene matches: 4. The CDR3 extends over 11 amino acids. Germline V gene data show CDR1 as DFQATT and CDR2 as SNEGSKA (reference sequence). CDR3 residues: CSARQGAEQFF. DNA of the CDR3: TGCAGTGCTCGACAGGGAGCTGAGCAGTTCTTC.

The rearrangement links TRBV6-2 or TRBV6-3 to TRBJ2-1, with 9 bases identical to TRBD1. The CDR3 has 14 amino acids. V shed 5 bases, J shed 7 bases, and the junction held 6 bases outside the gene matches. Germline V gives CDR1 MNHEY, CDR2 SVGEGT. CDR3 region: CASSPGQGRNEQFF. In nucleotides, the CDR3 is TGTGCCAGCAGTCCGGGACAGGGACGGAATGAGCAGTTCTTC.

The chain links TRBV15 to TRBJ2-3; possibly TRBD1 for D (5 bases). The germline V and J ends were trimmed by 0 bases and 0 bases, with 10 bases remaining between them. The CDR3 has 16 amino acids. CDR1 is LNHNV, CDR2 YYDKDF, per germline (reference sequence). The CDR3, as DNA: TGTGCCACCAGCAGAGATCTCGCAGGGAGCACAGATACGCAGTATTTT. It is translated as CATSRDLAGSTDTQYF.

This clonotype was observed a handful of times. The rearrangement links TRBV20-1 to TRBJ2-5; D possibly corresponds to TRBD1 (5 bases). Germline CDR1 is DFQATT and CDR2 is SNEGSKA (reference sequence). The CDR3 has 15 residues. With 3 bases removed from V and 0 bases from J, the gap between germline ends came to 14 bases. The CDR3 region has the DNA TGCAGTGCTAGTGGTGGTCAGGGCTACCAAGAGACCCAGTACTTC. This translates into CSASGGQGYQETQYF.

This clonotype was seen only a few times. The chain couples TRBV20-1 to TRBJ2-5, with 7 bases that match TRBD1. The CDR3 is made up of 15 amino acids. Germline V gene lookup returns CDR1 DFQATT and CDR2 SNEGSKA (reference sequence). V lost 6 bases and J lost 2; bases outside the gene matches: 12. Here the CDR3 reads CSASSTGTAQETQYF. The CDR3 DNA reads TGCAGTGCCAGTTCGACCGGGACAGCACAAGAGACCCAGTACTTC.

The rearrangement joins TRBV20-1 to TRBJ2-2, with D maybe TRBD2 (5 bases). Germline CDR1 reads DFQATT; CDR2 reads SNEGSKA (reference sequence). The ends were cut back, 0 bases at V and 0 bases at J, with 14 bases in the middle. This CDR3 has 17 amino acids. Here the CDR3 DNA reads TGCAGTGCTAGAGATCTAGGTCCAGCGGCGAACACCGGGGAGCTGTTTTTT. This sequence encodes CSARDLGPAANTGELFF.